This note documents a single T cell receptor beta chain sequence. This sample was included in a study of T cell changes during pregnancy in multiple sclerosis. CDR3 length equals 13 residues. Trimming left V 7 bases short and J 7 bases short, with 14 bases between. CDR1 MNHNS and CDR2 SASEGT come from the germline V gene. Clones were sequenced by immunoSEQ multiplex PCR, and TCRdb holds only the in-frame ones, with some missing. The table has tens of thousands of clones, roughly 91% seen once. The genes are TRBV6-1 and TRBJ2-1, with TRBD2 as a possible D gene (6 bases). This specimen consisted of peripheral blood, obtained in the second trimester of pregnancy. The receptor comes from a female donor in good health, enrolled as a control in a pregnancy study. The CDR3 loop reads CASTLREVNEQFF. In DNA form, the CDR3 reads TGTGCCAGCACCCTCAGGGAGGTTAATGAGCAGTTCTTC.